The sequence of this T cell receptor (beta chain) was determined in a study of cytomegalovirus exposure and HLA in healthy donors. Whole-study results and caveats: Diagnosis of cytomegalovirus status made by the classifier reportedly showed high specificity and sensitivity.

Both 60 Vbeta primers and 13 Jbeta primers went into the PCR. Methods used by the authors: An analysis that came later counted approximately 76 million unique TCR beta chains, roughly 11 million shared. Assay: immunoSEQ multiplex PCR; the TCRdb copy retains only in-frame clones and omits some. V and J calls and clone size are copied from that table; D and trimming were computed from the DNA. The table lists 110,000 to 150,000 clones, 76% of them singletons, with around 1.7% in the top ten. Regarding this clone: What it recognizes is unknown.

CDR3 length: 16 residues. The V gene's germline CDR1 is SEHNR and CDR2 FQNEAQ (reference sequence). The V segment lost 4 bases and the J segment 4 bases; nucleotides outside the gene matches: 7. What was sequenced was PBMCs. The source of this sequence is a woman aged 35 to 49 in good health and CMV-seronegative. V gene TRBV7-9 combines with J gene TRBJ2-2; 9 bases are shared with TRBD2. CDR3 nucleotides: TGTGCCAGCAGCTCTTTCGGGCGGGAGGGCACCGGGGAGCTGTTTTTT. Its protein product is CASSSFGREGTGELFF.